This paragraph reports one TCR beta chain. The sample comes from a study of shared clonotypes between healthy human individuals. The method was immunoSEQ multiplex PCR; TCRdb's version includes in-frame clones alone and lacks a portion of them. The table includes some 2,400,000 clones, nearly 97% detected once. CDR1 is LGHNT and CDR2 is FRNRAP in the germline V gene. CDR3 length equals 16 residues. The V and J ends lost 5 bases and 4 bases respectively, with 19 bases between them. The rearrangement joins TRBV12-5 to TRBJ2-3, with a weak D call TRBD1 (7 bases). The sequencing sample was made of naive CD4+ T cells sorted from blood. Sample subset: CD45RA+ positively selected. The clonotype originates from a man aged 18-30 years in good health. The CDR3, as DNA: TGTGCTAGTGGTGGGGGGACAGCGGGTGGGGCAGATACGCAGTATTTT. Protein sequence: CASGGGTAGGADTQYF.